This TCR beta chain originates from a study of OX40 agonist ivuxolimab in advanced cancers. Study summary: People in dose escalation had one of these cancers: hepatocellular carcinoma, melanoma, renal cell or head and neck cancer.

Germline-derived CDR1 and CDR2 are MRHNA and SNTAGT. CDR3 length: 13 residues. The V end lost 3 bases, the J end lost 13 bases, and 16 bases lay between the germline ends. Collection of blood occurred at baseline, at cycle 4 day 1, and at cycle 7 day 1. Data came from immunoSEQ multiplex PCR; TCRdb stores just in-frame clones and leaves some out. Here the sample spans about 40,000 clones, around 87% being singletons. The sequence derives from an adult with an advanced solid tumor such as melanoma, head and neck, liver or kidney cancer. The material sequenced was CD4+ or CD8+ T cells sorted from blood, taken in a trial of the OX40 agonist ivuxolimab. This chain uses TRBV6-4 with TRBJ2-1; D is possibly TRBD1 (8 bases). This chain's CDR3 is CASSEVTGGGQFF. The CDR3 DNA sequence: TGTGCCAGCAGTGAAGTAACAGGGGGGGGTCAGTTCTTC.